Detailed here is one T cell receptor (beta chain). The antigen remains undetermined. Germline trimming cut 3 bases from V and 4 bases from J; bases unmatched to any gene: 4. The germline gives CDR1 LNHDA, CDR2 SQIVND (reference sequence). CDR3 length: 15 amino acids. TCRdb redid the calling of the reads with MiXCR, one entry per CDR3 protein. This sample has some 920,000 distinct CDR3 sequences; approximately 33% occur once, and the top ten carry 13%. This entry belongs to a study of T cell repertoires in cytomegalovirus infection. This chain links TRBV19 with TRBJ2-1; 9 bases map to TRBD2. Here the sequenced sample was cultured CD8+ T cells from PBMCs, taken from culture after CMV antigen stimulation. This receptor was obtained from a human donor in good health (CMV status not recorded). Some clones in this sample may be carry-over from other donors' samples. The CDR3 is CASSMGGGAYNEQFF. The CDR3, as DNA: TGTGCCAGTAGTATGGGCGGGGGGGCTTACAATGAGCAGTTCTTC.